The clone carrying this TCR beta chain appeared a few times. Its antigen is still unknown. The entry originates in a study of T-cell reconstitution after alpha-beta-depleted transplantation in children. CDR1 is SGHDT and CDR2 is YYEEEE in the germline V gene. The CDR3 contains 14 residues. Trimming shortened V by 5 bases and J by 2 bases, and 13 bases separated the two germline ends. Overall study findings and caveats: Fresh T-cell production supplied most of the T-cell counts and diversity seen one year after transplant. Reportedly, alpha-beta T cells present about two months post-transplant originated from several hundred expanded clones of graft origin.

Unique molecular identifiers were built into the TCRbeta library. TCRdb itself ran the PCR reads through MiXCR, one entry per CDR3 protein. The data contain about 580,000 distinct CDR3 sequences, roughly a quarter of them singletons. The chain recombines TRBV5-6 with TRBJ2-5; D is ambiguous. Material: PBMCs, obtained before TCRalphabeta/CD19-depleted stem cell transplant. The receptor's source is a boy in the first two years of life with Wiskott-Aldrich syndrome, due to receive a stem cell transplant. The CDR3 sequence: CASSTSAPQETQYF. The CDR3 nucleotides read TGTGCCAGCAGTACTTCAGCTCCACAAGAGACCCAGTACTTC.